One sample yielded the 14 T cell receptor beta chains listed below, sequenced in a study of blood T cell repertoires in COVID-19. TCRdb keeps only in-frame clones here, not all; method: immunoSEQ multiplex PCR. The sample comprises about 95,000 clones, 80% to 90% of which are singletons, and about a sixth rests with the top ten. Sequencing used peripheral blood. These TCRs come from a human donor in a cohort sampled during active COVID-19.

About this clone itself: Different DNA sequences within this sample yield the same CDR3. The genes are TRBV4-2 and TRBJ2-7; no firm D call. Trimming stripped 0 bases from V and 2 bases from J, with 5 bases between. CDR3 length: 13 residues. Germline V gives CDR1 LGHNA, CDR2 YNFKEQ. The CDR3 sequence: CASSQDSTYEQYF. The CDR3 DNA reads TGTGCCAGCAGCCAAGATAGTACCTACGAGCAGTACTTC.

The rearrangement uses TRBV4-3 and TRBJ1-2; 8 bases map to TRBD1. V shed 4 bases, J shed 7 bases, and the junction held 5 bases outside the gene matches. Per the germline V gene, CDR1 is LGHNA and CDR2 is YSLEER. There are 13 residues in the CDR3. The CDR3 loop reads CASSLQGGGGYTF. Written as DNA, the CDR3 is TGCGCCAGCAGCCTACAGGGGGGCGGTGGCTACACCTTC.

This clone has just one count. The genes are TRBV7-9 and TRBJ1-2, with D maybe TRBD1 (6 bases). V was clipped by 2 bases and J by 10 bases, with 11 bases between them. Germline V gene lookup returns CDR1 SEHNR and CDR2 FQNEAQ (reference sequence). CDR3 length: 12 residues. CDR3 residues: CASSLQGPDYTF. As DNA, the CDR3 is TGTGCCAGCAGCTTACAGGGGCCTGACTACACCTTC.

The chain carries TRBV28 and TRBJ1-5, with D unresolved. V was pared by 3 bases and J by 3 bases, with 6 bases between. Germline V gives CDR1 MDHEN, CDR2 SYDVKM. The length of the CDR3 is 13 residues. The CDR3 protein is CASSFRVNQPQHF. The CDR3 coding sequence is TGTGCCAGCAGTTTCCGAGTCAATCAGCCCCAGCATTTT.

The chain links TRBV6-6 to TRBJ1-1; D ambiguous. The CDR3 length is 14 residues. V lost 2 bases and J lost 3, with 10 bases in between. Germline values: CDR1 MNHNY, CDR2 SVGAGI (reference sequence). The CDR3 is CASSYPGRDTEAFF. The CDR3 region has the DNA TGTGCCAGCAGTTACCCCGGGAGGGACACTGAAGCTTTCTTT.

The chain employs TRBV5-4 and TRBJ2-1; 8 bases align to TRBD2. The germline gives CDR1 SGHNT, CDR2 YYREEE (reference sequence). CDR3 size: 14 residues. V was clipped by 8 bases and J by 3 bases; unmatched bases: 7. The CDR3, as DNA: TGTGCCAGTACCAGCGGGGGCAACTACAATGAGCAGTTCTTC. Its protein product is CASTSGGNYNEQFF. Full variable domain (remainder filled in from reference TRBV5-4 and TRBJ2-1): ETGVTQSPTHLIKTRGQQVTLRCSSQSGHNTVSWYQQALGQGPQFIFQYYREEENGRGNFPPRFSGLQFPNYSSELNVNALELDDSALYLCASTSGGNYNEQFFGPGTRLTVL.

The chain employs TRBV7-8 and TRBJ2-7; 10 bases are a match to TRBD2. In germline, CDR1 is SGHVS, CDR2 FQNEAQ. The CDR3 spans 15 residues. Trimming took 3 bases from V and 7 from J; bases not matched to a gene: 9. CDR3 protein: CASSFRTSGAGEQYF. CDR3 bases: TGTGCCAGCAGCTTCAGGACTAGCGGAGCGGGGGAGCAGTACTTC.

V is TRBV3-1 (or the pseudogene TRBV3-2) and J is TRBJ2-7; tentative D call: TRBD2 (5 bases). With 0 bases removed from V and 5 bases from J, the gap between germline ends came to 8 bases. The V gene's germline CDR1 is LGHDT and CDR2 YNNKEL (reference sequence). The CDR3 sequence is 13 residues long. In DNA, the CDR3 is TGTGCCAGCAGCCAAGAGGCCGGGAACGAGCAGTACTTC. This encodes CASSQEAGNEQYF.

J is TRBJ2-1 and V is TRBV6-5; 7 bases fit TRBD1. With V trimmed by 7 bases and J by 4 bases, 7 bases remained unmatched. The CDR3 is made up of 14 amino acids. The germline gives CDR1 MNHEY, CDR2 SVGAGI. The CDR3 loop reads CASTSDRRYNEQFF. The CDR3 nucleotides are TGTGCCAGCACCTCGGACAGGCGGTACAATGAGCAGTTCTTC.

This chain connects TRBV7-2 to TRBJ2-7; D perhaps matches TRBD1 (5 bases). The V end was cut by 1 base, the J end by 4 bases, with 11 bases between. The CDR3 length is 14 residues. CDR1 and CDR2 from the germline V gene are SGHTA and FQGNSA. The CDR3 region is CASSLDRRTYEQYF. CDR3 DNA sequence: TGTGCCAGCAGCTTAGATCGCAGGACATACGAGCAGTACTTC.

CDR3 DNA sequence: TGTGCCAGTGAGACCGGGACAGGGTCCTACGAGCAGTACTTC. Translating gives CASETGTGSYEQYF. J is TRBJ2-7 and V is TRBV2, with TRBD1 identical over 9 bases. V dropped 9 bases and J dropped 1; count of bases not matched to a gene: 7. Germline V gene data show CDR1 as SNHLY and CDR2 as FYNNEI. The CDR3 covers 14 residues.

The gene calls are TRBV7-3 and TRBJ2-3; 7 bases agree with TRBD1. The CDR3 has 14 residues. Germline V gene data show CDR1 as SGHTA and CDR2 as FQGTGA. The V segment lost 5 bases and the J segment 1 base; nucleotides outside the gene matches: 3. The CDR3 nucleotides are TGTGCCAGCAGCCCTGGACAGGGCACAGATACGCAGTATTTT. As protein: CASSPGQGTDTQYF.

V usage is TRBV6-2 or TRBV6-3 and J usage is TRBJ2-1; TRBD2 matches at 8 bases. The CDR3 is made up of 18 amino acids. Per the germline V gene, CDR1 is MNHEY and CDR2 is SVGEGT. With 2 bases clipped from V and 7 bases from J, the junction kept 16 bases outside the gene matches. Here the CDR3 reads CASSYPSQAGVYKNEQFF. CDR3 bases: TGTGCCAGCAGTTACCCTTCCCAAGCGGGGGTGTACAAGAATGAGCAGTTCTTC.

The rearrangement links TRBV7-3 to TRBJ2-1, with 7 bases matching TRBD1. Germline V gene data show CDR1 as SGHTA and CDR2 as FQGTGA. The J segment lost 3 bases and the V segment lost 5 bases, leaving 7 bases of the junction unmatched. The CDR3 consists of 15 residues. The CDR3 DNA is TGTGCCAGCAGCCGGAACAGGGGTGGCTACAATGAGCAGTTCTTC. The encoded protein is CASSRNRGGYNEQFF.